This is a list of T cell receptor beta chains from one sample in a study of CD8+ T cells in alopecia areata. Some clones are missing from TCRdb's copy, which holds only in-frame ones; the method was immunoSEQ multiplex PCR. The sample includes approximately 180,000 clones, around 63% of them seen just once. The sequencing used CD4+ T cells sorted from blood, collected at week 0. The receptors derive from a human donor with alopecia areata. CDR3s include the opening cysteine and the closing phenylalanine or tryptophan. A D gene is named only where the DNA matches it firmly. The size of a clone is reported for some rows only, either as once, few or many, or as a class for expanded clones.

v_call	j_call	d_call	clone_size	cdr3_aa	cdr3_nt
TRBV11-2	TRBJ2-7	TRBD1	-	CASRWTGGRYEQYF	TGTGCCAGCCGGTGGACAGGGGGCCGTTACGAGCAGTACTTC
TRBV9	TRBJ1-6	-	-	CASSVSAGDSSPLHF	TGTGCCAGCAGCGTCAGTGCGGGGGATAGTTCACCCCTCCACTTT
TRBV29-1	TRBJ2-3	-	-	CSVNQLHTDTQYF	TGCAGCGTTAATCAGTTACACACAGATACGCAGTATTTT
TRBV30	TRBJ1-6	TRBD1	-	CVARDRVMNSPLHF	TGTGTAGCCCGGGACAGGGTAATGAATTCACCCCTCCACTTT
TRBV7-2	TRBJ2-6	-	-	CASSSPGTGANVLTF	TGTGCCAGCAGCTCTCCTGGTACGGGGGCCAACGTCCTGACTTTC
TRBV30	TRBJ1-2	TRBD1	-	CAWGTGTNYGYTF	TGTGCCTGGGGGACAGGCACTAACTATGGCTACACCTTC
TRBV7-3	TRBJ2-3	-	-	CASSLTSDLTDTQYF	TGTGCCAGCAGCTTAACCTCGGATCTGACAGATACGCAGTATTTT
TRBV7-2	TRBJ1-1	-	-	CASSLGVGMNTEAFF	TGTGCCAGCAGCTTAGGAGTAGGCATGAACACTGAAGCTTTCTTT
TRBV29-1	TRBJ2-5	-	-	CSVEDLGGAETQYF	TGCAGCGTTGAAGATCTGGGGGGGGCAGAGACCCAGTACTTC
TRBV5-1	TRBJ1-6	TRBD1	-	CASSLETGDSPLHF	TGCGCCAGCAGCTTGGAGACAGGGGATTCACCCCTCCACTTT
TRBV4-3	TRBJ2-3	-	-	CASSQDSHTDTQYF	TGCGCCAGCAGCCAAGATTCCCACACAGATACGCAGTATTTT
TRBV2	TRBJ2-3	TRBD1	-	CASTPGQGPDTQYF	TGTGCCAGCACTCCGGGACAGGGCCCAGATACGCAGTATTTT
TRBV25-1	TRBJ2-1	-	-	CASSEILAFDEQFF	TGTGCCAGCAGTGAAATCCTAGCTTTCGATGAGCAGTTCTTC
TRBV7-2	TRBJ1-2	TRBD1	-	CASSRDSLYGYTF	TGTGCCAGCAGCCGGGACAGCCTCTATGGCTACACCTTC
TRBV5-6	TRBJ2-7	-	-	CASSARANYEQYF	TGTGCCAGCAGCGCCAGGGCGAACTACGAGCAGTACTTC
TRBV5-1	TRBJ1-5	-	-	CASSLGEDQPQHF	TGCGCCAGCAGCTTGGGCGAGGATCAGCCCCAGCATTTT
TRBV28	TRBJ2-7	-	-	CASSLPSGYEQYF	TGTGCCAGCAGTTTACCCTCGGGGTACGAGCAGTACTTC
TRBV5-1	TRBJ1-6	-	-	CASSLGQSYSPLHF	TGCGCCAGCAGCTTAGGACAGTCTTATTCACCCCTCCACTTT
TRBV7-8	TRBJ2-7	-	-	CASSPRGDSYEQYF	TGTGCCAGCAGCCCCCGCGGGGACAGCTACGAGCAGTACTTC
TRBV30	TRBJ2-7	TRBD1	-	CAWSEDRVYEQYF	TGTGCCTGGAGTGAAGACAGGGTCTACGAGCAGTACTTC
TRBV29-1	TRBJ1-1	TRBD1	few	CSVERTGGEAFF	TGCAGCGTTGAGAGGACAGGTGGAGAAGCTTTCTTT
TRBV7-8	TRBJ1-6	-	-	CASTISMRNSPLHF	TGTGCCAGCACCATCAGTATGAGGAATTCACCCCTCCACTTT
TRBV29-1	TRBJ1-1	-	once	CSVEDLRAGTGNTEAFF	TGCAGCGTTGAAGATCTACGGGCAGGGACTGGGAACACTGAAGCTTTCTTT
TRBV9	TRBJ2-3	-	-	CASSPYTDTQYF	TGTGCCAGCAGCCCGTACACAGATACGCAGTATTTT
TRBV4-3	TRBJ1-1	-	few	CASSQAGVNTEAFF	TGCGCCAGCAGCCAAGCCGGGGTAAACACTGAAGCTTTCTTT
TRBV7-8	TRBJ1-3	-	-	CASSLGTVNRLSGNTIYF	TGTGCCAGCAGCTTAGGGACCGTGAACCGACTCTCTGGAAACACCATATATTTT
TRBV29-1	TRBJ2-7	TRBD2	few	CSVVTPTSGGPYEQYF	TGCAGCGTTGTTACGCCGACTAGCGGGGGGCCCTACGAGCAGTACTTC
TRBV2	TRBJ2-3	TRBD1	-	CASSESTGQSTDTQYF	TGTGCCAGCAGTGAAAGCACGGGACAGAGCACAGATACGCAGTATTTT
TRBV29-1	TRBJ1-1	-	once	CSVDFQMNTEAFF	TGCAGCGTTGATTTCCAGATGAACACTGAAGCTTTCTTT
TRBV7-2	TRBJ2-5	TRBD2	once	CASSRTRGETQYF	TGTGCCAGCAGCCGGACTAGAGGAGAGACCCAGTACTTC
TRBV11-2	TRBJ2-3	TRBD2	-	CASRRLAGPGDTQYF	TGTGCCAGCCGCCGACTAGCGGGGCCCGGGGATACGCAGTATTTT
TRBV12-5	TRBJ2-3	TRBD2	once	CASGLGLAPGADTQYF	TGTGCTAGTGGTTTGGGACTAGCGCCCGGCGCAGATACGCAGTATTTT
TRBV6-1	TRBJ1-1	-	-	CASSETAGWSEAFF	TGTGCCAGCAGTGAAACCGCTGGGTGGTCGGAAGCTTTCTTT
TRBV2	TRBJ2-7	TRBD1	-	CASKRDSSYEQYF	TGTGCCAGCAAGAGGGACAGCTCCTACGAGCAGTACTTC
TRBV28	TRBJ2-2	TRBD1	-	CASSITGANTGELFF	TGTGCCAGCAGCATTACAGGGGCAAACACCGGGGAGCTGTTTTTT
TRBV6-6	TRBJ2-7	TRBD2	few	CASRCSGTNPYEQYF	TGTGCCAGCAGGTGTTCCGGGACTAACCCCTACGAGCAGTACTTC
TRBV5-1	TRBJ1-2	-	-	CASSLDTDYGYTF	TGCGCCAGCAGCTTGGACACAGACTATGGCTACACCTTC
TRBV5-6	TRBJ2-3	-	many	CASSSQGADTQYF	TGTGCCAGCAGCTCACAGGGAGCAGATACGCAGTATTTT
TRBV29-1	TRBJ1-1	-	-	CSVTEVTEAFF	TGCAGCGTTACAGAGGTTACTGAAGCTTTCTTT
TRBV11-1	TRBJ1-1	-	-	CASSLWPKAEAFF	TGTGCCAGCAGCTTGTGGCCTAAGGCTGAAGCTTTCTTT
TRBV29-1	TRBJ2-5	-	-	CSVPPPSGGTQYF	TGCAGCGTCCCCCCCCCTAGTGGTGGGACCCAGTACTTC